This TCR beta chain originates from a study of blood T cell repertoires in COVID-19. The repertoire was sequenced with immunoSEQ multiplex PCR; TCRdb's copy has only in-frame clones and lacks some. The sample comprises 120,000 or so clones, about four fifths of which are singletons, and 10% to 15% rests with the top ten. The CDR3 spans 12 residues. Trimming stripped 5 bases from V and 1 base from J, with 5 bases between. Germline V CDR1 and CDR2: SEHNR, FQNEAQ (reference sequence). The chain links TRBV7-9 to TRBJ1-1, with unresolved D. Source material: peripheral blood. The source is a man aged 60 to 69 with acute or convalescent COVID-19. CDR3 amino acids: CASSHGNTEAFF. CDR3 coding DNA: TGTGCCAGCAGCCACGGGAACACTGAAGCTTTCTTT.